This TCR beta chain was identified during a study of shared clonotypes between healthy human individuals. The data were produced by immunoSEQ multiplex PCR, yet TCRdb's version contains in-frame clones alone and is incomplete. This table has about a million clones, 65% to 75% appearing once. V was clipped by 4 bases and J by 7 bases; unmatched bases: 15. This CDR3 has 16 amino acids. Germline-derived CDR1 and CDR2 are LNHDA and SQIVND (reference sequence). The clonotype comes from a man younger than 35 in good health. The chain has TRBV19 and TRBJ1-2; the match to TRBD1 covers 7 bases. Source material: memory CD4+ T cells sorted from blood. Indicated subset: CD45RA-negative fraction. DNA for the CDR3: TGTGCCAGTAGTAGAGAAATTGGACAGGTGCAGAGTGGCTACACCTTC. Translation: CASSREIGQVQSGYTF.